This T cell receptor beta chain is drawn from a study of Ad26.COV2.S vaccination and SARS-CoV-2 variants. Clones were sequenced by immunoSEQ multiplex PCR, and TCRdb holds only the in-frame ones, with some missing. The repertoire consists of around 420,000 clones, with roughly 88% occurring once and the leading ten covering 3.6%. Treatment here: roughly 19 received Ad26.COV2.S at low or high dose, single or two shots; roughly five received placebo; per-sample allocation not given. Samples came from day 63 after the first vaccine or placebo injection. The CDR3 is made up of 15 amino acids. V dropped 3 bases and J dropped 3 bases, with 12 bases sitting between them. Germline assignment: CDR1 SGDLS and CDR2 YYNGEE.

This TCR was sampled from a person aged 18-65 years who received the Ad26.COV2.S COVID-19 vaccine or a placebo. The chain combines TRBV9 with TRBJ1-4, with D unresolved. Sequences were derived from peripheral blood, sampled in a trial of Ad26.COV2.S vaccine versus placebo. CDR3 in amino acids: CASSAEGFSNEKLFF. CDR3 sequence (DNA): TGTGCCAGCAGCGCCGAGGGATTTTCTAATGAAAAACTGTTTTTT.